A single sample gave rise to the 27 T cell receptor beta chains below, sequenced in a study of cytomegalovirus exposure and HLA in healthy donors (dated by TCRdb to the late 2010s). Library prep was done by the immunoSEQ multiplex PCR assay. For the multiplex PCR, a mixture combining 60 forward primers for TCR Vbeta segments and 13 reverse primers for TCR Jbeta segments was used. TCRdb took this table from immuneACCESS and kept in-frame rearrangements with V and J called. Such tables lack part of the clones; where checked against another copy, unresolved V genes explain under half of the gap, and the rest is unexplained. In all, the sample holds some 150,000 clones, and 60% to 85% of those were seen once. The leading ten clones occupy under 7.5% of the sample. The sample consisted of PBMCs. The receptors here all came from a man between 35 and 55 years old in good health and CMV-seropositive.

The chain couples TRBV11-2 to TRBJ2-2, with D possibly TRBD1 on 6 matching bases. V dropped 5 bases and J dropped 7 bases, with 17 bases sitting between them. CDR1 is SGHAT and CDR2 is FQNNGV in the germline V gene. This CDR3 is 15 amino acids long. CDR3 protein: CASSRWGPPGGELFF. The CDR3 bases are TGTGCCAGCAGCCGCTGGGGGCCTCCTGGCGGGGAGCTGTTTTTT.

This clone was seen a handful of times. The chain has TRBV6-1 and TRBJ1-5; TRBD1 matches at 8 bases. With 7 bases clipped from V and 5 bases from J, the junction kept 7 bases outside the gene matches. The CDR3 loop spans 14 amino acids. Germline CDR1 and CDR2: MNHNS and SASEGT. The CDR3 loop is CASTRTGNHQPQHF. As DNA, the CDR3 is TGTGCCAGCACCCGGACAGGGAATCATCAGCCCCAGCATTTT.

A remark on this clone: An end of the junction differs from the germline gene, which may be a read error. This sequence joins TRBV28 and TRBJ1-2, with TRBD1 as a possible D gene (6 bases). Germline V CDR1 and CDR2: MDHEN, SYDVKM. The CDR3 consists of 14 residues. The CDR3, as DNA: TGTGCCAGCAGTTTAGTCGGGACAACCTATGGCTACCCCTTC. Translated, it gives CASSLVGTTYGYPF.

The chain's CDR3 is CASTTRQGQHYGYTF. The CDR3 DNA reads as TGTGCCAGCACTACCCGTCAGGGACAGCACTATGGCTACACCTTC. This chain connects TRBV27 to TRBJ1-2; 7 bases line up with TRBD1. The V gene's germline CDR1 is MNHEY and CDR2 SMNVEV (reference sequence). Unmatched junction bases numbered 11, after V lost 7 bases and J lost 3 bases. This CDR3 region has 15 residues.

This clone was picked up one time. This chain uses TRBV29-1 with TRBJ2-7; the match to TRBD1 covers 7 bases. This CDR3 is 14 amino acids long. Trimming took 0 bases from V and 4 from J; bases not matched to a gene: 6. Looked up from germline, CDR1 is SQVTM and CDR2 is ANQGSEA. CDR3 in amino acids: CSVEDYRGGYEQYF. Written as DNA, the CDR3 is TGCAGCGTTGAAGACTACAGGGGTGGATACGAGCAGTACTTC.

V and J are TRBV13 and TRBJ1-2; 9 nucleotides match TRBD1. Germline CDR1 is PRHDT and CDR2 is FYEKMQ (reference sequence). This CDR3 contains 13 residues. The V and J ends lost 5 bases and 8 bases, in that order; junction bases with no gene match: 6. The CDR3 loop reads CASSPGQGPGYTF. In DNA form, the CDR3 reads TGTGCCAGCAGCCCCGGACAGGGGCCCGGCTACACCTTC.

V gene TRBV4-3 combines with J gene TRBJ2-3, with D possibly matching TRBD1 (6 bases). With 4 bases removed from V and 1 base from J, the gap between germline ends came to 9 bases. Germline CDR1 reads LGHNA; CDR2 reads YSLEER. This CDR3 is 14 amino acids long. The chain's CDR3 is CASSLRQGTDTQYF. As DNA, the CDR3 is TGCGCCAGCAGCCTTCGACAGGGCACAGATACGCAGTATTTT.

In this sample, this clone turned up a few times. A far larger clone differs by one base, so this is likely a read error. The rearrangement joins TRBV6-5 to TRBJ1-2; 11 nucleotides line up with TRBD1. Germline CDR1 and CDR2: MNHEY and SVGAGI. The CDR3 has 15 amino acids. The V gene end was trimmed by 1 base and the J gene end by 7 bases; junction bases not matched to a gene: 5. CDR3 nucleotides: TGTGCCAGCAGTTACTTTGGACAGGGGGCAGGTGGCTACACCTTC. Amino acids: CASSYFGQGAGGYTF.

In this sample, this clone turned up many times. This chain uses TRBV4-1 with TRBJ2-7, with 9 bases aligning to TRBD1. Trimming took 2 bases from V and 2 from J; bases not matched to a gene: 7. CDR3 size: 16 residues. The germline gives CDR1 MGHRA, CDR2 YSYEKL. CDR3 bases: TGCGCCAGCAGCCAATCTCACAGGGGGCCCCCCTACGAGCAGTACTTC. Protein sequence: CASSQSHRGPPYEQYF.

V is TRBV7-9 and J is TRBJ2-5, with TRBD2 matching over 7 bases. The CDR3 runs to 16 residues. Germline CDR1 reads SEHNR; CDR2 reads FQNEAQ (reference sequence). V lost 5 bases and J lost 4; bases outside the gene matches: 13. As DNA, the CDR3 is TGTGCCAGCAGCCCTGCACTAGCGAGAGATCCAGAGACCCAGTACTTC. Its protein is CASSPALARDPETQYF. Full variable domain (outside the CDR3, taken from reference TRBV7-9 and TRBJ2-5): DTGVSQNPRHKITKRGQNVTFRCDPISEHNRLYWYRQTLGQGPEFLTYFQNEAQLEKSRLLSDRFSAERPKGSFSTLEIQRTEQGDSAMYLCASSPALARDPETQYFGPGTRLLVL.

This chain links TRBV2 with TRBJ2-5; the match to TRBD1 covers 11 bases. The CDR3 is 16 residues long. Unmatched junction bases numbered 7, after V lost 2 bases and J lost 5 bases. Germline CDR1 reads SNHLY; CDR2 reads FYNNEI. CDR3 in amino acids: CASSEKGTGGMETQYF. The CDR3 bases are TGTGCCAGCAGTGAAAAAGGGACAGGGGGGATGGAGACCCAGTACTTC.

The chain links TRBV11-2 to TRBJ2-7, with D possibly being TRBD2 (6 bases). The germline gives CDR1 SGHAT, CDR2 FQNNGV. This CDR3 is 14 amino acids long. With 5 bases removed from V and 1 base from J, the gap between germline ends came to 12 bases. CDR3 protein: CASSLRDFSYEQYF. In DNA form, the CDR3 reads TGTGCCAGCAGCCTCAGGGACTTTTCCTACGAGCAGTACTTC.

This chain uses TRBV12-2 with TRBJ2-2; the D call of TRBD2 is as the table states it, not checked on the DNA. TRBV12-2 is a pseudogene segment. CDR3 length: 18 residues. The CDR3 DNA sequence: TGTGCAAGTCGCTTAGCCGGGACTAGCGGGAGAACGACCGGGGAGCTGTTTTTT. Protein product: CASRLAGTSGRTTGELFF.

V gene TRBV6-1 combines with J gene TRBJ1-4; 8 bases are shared with TRBD1. The CDR3 sequence is 13 residues long. The V gene's germline CDR1 is MNHNS and CDR2 SASEGT. The junction had 5 bases not matched to a gene; V was cut back by 9 bases and J by 5 bases. This CDR3 reads CASLRQGNEKLFF. The DNA of the CDR3 is TGTGCCAGTTTAAGACAGGGGAATGAAAAACTGTTTTTT.

This chain uses TRBV9 with TRBJ1-2; a weak D match, TRBD1 (6 bases). The ends were cut back, 0 bases at V and 7 bases at J, with 13 bases in the middle. Germline V gene sequence: CDR1 SGDLS, CDR2 YYNGEE. The CDR3 covers 14 residues. The CDR3 coding sequence is TGTGCCAGCAGCGTAGCTACAGGGCAGAGTGGCTACACCTTC. It specifies CASSVATGQSGYTF.

This chain links TRBV5-1 with TRBJ2-3; 10 positions match TRBD2. CDR3 length equals 15 residues. CDR1 and CDR2 from the germline V gene are SGHRS and YFSETQ. V lost 5 bases to trimming and J lost 2 bases; unmatched junction nucleotides: 5. The CDR3 reads CASRFSGGPTDTQYF. The CDR3 DNA reads as TGCGCCAGCAGATTTAGCGGGGGGCCCACAGATACGCAGTATTTT.

The chain joins TRBV27 to TRBJ2-7; TRBD2 is a possible D gene (6 bases). Germline assignment: CDR1 MNHEY and CDR2 SMNVEV (reference sequence). The CDR3 has 16 amino acids. The V end lost 2 bases, the J end lost 2 bases, and 16 bases lay between the germline ends. Here the CDR3 reads CASSLLGTSSAYEQYF. CDR3 sequence (DNA): TGTGCCAGCAGTTTACTGGGGACTTCTTCAGCCTACGAGCAGTACTTC.

The chain carries TRBV7-6 and TRBJ1-3, with D tentatively TRBD1 (5 bases). Germline V gives CDR1 SGHVS, CDR2 FNYEAQ. V dropped 3 bases and J dropped 4 bases, with 25 bases sitting between them. This CDR3 spans 19 amino acids. The CDR3 nucleotides read TGTGCCAGCAGCTTCTGGGGAACGAGGCAGGGCATTCCGGGAAACACCATATATTTT. Protein product: CASSFWGTRQGIPGNTIYF.

V usage is TRBV28 and J usage is TRBJ2-7; maybe TRBD2 (6 bases). This CDR3 is built from 14 residues. The germline V gene encodes CDR1 MDHEN and CDR2 SYDVKM. Trimming took 6 bases from V and 7 from J, leaving 19 bases between them. The CDR3 nucleotides are TGTGCCAGCAGCCACGACATCGGGGGACGGGAGCAGTACTTC. It codes for CASSHDIGGREQYF.

This clone was counted between two and nine times. The V gene is TRBV19, the J gene TRBJ1-1; 9 bases are a match to TRBD1. Germline CDR1 reads LNHDA; CDR2 reads SQIVND (reference sequence). Trimming removed 0 bases from V and 6 bases from J; junction bases left unmatched: 2. The CDR3 consists of 14 residues. CDR3 bases: TGTGCCAGTAGTATAGACGGGACAGGGCCTGAAGCTTTCTTT. It codes for CASSIDGTGPEAFF.

This chain links TRBV14 with TRBJ1-2; no clear D gene. Germline CDR1 and CDR2: SGHDN and FVKESK. The CDR3 loop spans 15 amino acids. The V end was cut by 0 bases, the J end by 0 bases, with 8 bases between. The CDR3 DNA is TGTGCCAGCAGCCAAGATTTCGGGGCTAACTATGGCTACACCTTC. It encodes CASSQDFGANYGYTF. Looking up the rest from reference TRBV14 and TRBJ1-2 gives the full variable domain: EAGVTQFPSHSVIEKGQTVTLRCDPISGHDNLYWYRRVMGKEIKFLLHFVKESKQDESGMPNNRFLAERTGGTYSTLKVQPAELEDSGVYFCASSQDFGANYGYTFGSGTRLTVV.

This chain connects TRBV5-1 to TRBJ1-1, with a possible D match to TRBD1 (5 bases). Looked up from germline, CDR1 is SGHRS and CDR2 is YFSETQ. V was cut by 2 bases and J by 1 base, with 9 bases left in between. The CDR3 sequence is 14 residues long. The CDR3 bases are TGCGCCAGCAGCTTACAGGCCAGGAACACTGAAGCTTTCTTT. Its translation is CASSLQARNTEAFF. Based on the CDR3 plus reference TRBV5-1 and TRBJ1-1, the full variable domain is KAGVTQTPRYLIKTRGQQVTLSCSPISGHRSVSWYQQTPGQGLQFLFEYFSETQRNKGNFPGRFSGRQFSNSRSEMNVSTLELGDSALYLCASSLQARNTEAFFGQGTRLTVV.

CDR3 region: CASSGTLTEAFF. The DNA of the CDR3 is TGTGCCAGTAGTGGGACACTCACTGAAGCTTTCTTT. V and J are TRBV19 and TRBJ1-1; tentatively, D is TRBD1 (6 bases). This CDR3 comprises 12 residues. Germline V lookup: CDR1 LNHDA, CDR2 SQIVND (reference sequence). The V and J ends lost 5 bases and 4 bases respectively, with 8 bases between them. The full variable domain, with the rest looked up from reference TRBV19 and TRBJ1-1, is DGGITQSPKYLFRKEGQNVTLSCEQNLNHDAMYWYRQDPGQGLRLIYYSQIVNDFQKGDIAEGYSVSREKKESFPLTVTSAQKNPTAFYLCASSGTLTEAFFGQGTRLTVV.

This chain uses TRBV28 with TRBJ1-1, with a possible D match to TRBD1 (5 bases). Germline CDR1 and CDR2: MDHEN and SYDVKM. CDR3 length equals 15 residues. V shed 5 bases and J shed 3 bases, with 16 bases lying between them. The CDR3, as DNA: TGTGCCAGCAGTCGCTCGGGACTACGAGACACTGAAGCTTTCTTT. Its translation: CASSRSGLRDTEAFF. Full variable domain (rest looked up from reference TRBV28 and TRBJ1-1): DVKVTQSSRYLVKRTGEKVFLECVQDMDHENMFWYRQDPGLGLRLIYFSYDVKMKEKGDIPEGYSVSREKKERFSLILESASTNQTSMYLCASSRSGLRDTEAFFGQGTRLTVV.

This sequence joins TRBV4-2 and TRBJ2-4, with 9 bases identical to TRBD2. Germline V gene lookup returns CDR1 LGHNA and CDR2 YNFKEQ. The CDR3 is 19 amino acids. The trim removed 0 bases at V and 0 bases at J, leaving 9 bases unmatched. The CDR3 region is CASSQEVLSGGLAKNIQYF. CDR3 nucleotide sequence: TGTGCCAGCAGCCAAGAAGTCCTTAGCGGGGGACTAGCCAAAAACATTCAGTACTTC.

V and J are TRBV19 and TRBJ2-5; no clear D. V was clipped by 3 bases and J by 2 bases, with 10 bases between them. The length of the CDR3 is 14 residues. Germline V gives CDR1 LNHDA, CDR2 SQIVND (reference sequence). CDR3 amino acids: CASSIIGTQETQYF. In DNA, the CDR3 is TGTGCCAGTAGTATTATTGGCACGCAAGAGACCCAGTACTTC. Looking up the rest from reference TRBV19 and TRBJ2-5 gives the full variable domain: DGGITQSPKYLFRKEGQNVTLSCEQNLNHDAMYWYRQDPGQGLRLIYYSQIVNDFQKGDIAEGYSVSREKKESFPLTVTSAQKNPTAFYLCASSIIGTQETQYFGPGTRLLVL.

As DNA, the CDR3 is TGTGCAAGTCGCTTAGTAGTTGAGGGCCGGACAGGGTTCACTAATGAAAAACTGTTTTTT. Its protein product is CASRLVVEGRTGFTNEKLFF. V and J are TRBV12-2 and TRBJ1-4; the table's D call, TRBD1, has no DNA check behind it. TRBV12-2 is tagged as a pseudogene. The CDR3 length is 20 residues.